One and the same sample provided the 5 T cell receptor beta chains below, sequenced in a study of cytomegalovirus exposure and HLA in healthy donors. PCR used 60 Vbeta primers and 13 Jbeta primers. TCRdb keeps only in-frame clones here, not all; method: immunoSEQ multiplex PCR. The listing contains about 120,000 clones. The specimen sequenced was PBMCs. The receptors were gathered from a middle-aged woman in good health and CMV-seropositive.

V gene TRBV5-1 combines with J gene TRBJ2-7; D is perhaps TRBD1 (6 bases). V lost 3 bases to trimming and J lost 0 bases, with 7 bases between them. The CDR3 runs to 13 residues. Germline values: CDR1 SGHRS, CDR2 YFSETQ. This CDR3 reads CASSWDISYEQYF. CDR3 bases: TGCGCCAGCAGCTGGGACATCTCCTACGAGCAGTACTTC.

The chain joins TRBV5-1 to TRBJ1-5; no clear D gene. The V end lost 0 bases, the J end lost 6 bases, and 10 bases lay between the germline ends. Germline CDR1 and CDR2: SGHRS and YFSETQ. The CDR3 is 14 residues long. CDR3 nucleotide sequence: TGCGCCAGCAGCTTGGGCGGGTACGGTCAGCCCCAGCATTTT. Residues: CASSLGGYGQPQHF.

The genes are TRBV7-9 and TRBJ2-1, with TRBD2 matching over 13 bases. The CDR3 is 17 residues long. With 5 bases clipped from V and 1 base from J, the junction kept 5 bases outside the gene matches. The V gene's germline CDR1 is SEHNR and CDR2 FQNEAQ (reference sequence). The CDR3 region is CASSLPTSGRSYNEQFF. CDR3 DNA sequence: TGTGCCAGCAGCCTCCCGACTAGCGGGAGGTCCTACAATGAGCAGTTCTTC.

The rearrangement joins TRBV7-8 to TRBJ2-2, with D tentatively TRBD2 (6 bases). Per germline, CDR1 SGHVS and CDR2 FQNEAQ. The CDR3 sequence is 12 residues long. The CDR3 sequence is CVVGGDTGELFF. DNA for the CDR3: TGTGTGGTGGGGGGTGACACCGGGGAGCTGTTTTTT.

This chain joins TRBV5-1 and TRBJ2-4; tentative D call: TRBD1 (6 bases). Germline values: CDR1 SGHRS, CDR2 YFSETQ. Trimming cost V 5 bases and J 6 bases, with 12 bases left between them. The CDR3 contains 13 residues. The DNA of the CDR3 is TGCGCCAGCAGGATGACAGGCTCAAACATTCAGTACTTC. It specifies CASRMTGSNIQYF.